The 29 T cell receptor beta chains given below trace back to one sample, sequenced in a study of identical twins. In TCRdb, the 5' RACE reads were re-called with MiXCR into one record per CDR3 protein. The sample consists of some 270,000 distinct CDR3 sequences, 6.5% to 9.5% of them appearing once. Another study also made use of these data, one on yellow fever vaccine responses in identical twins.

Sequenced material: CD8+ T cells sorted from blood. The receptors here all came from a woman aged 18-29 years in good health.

CDR3 loop: CASSPYGLNTEAFF. The CDR3 DNA follows: TGTGCCAGCAGCCCCTACGGGTTGAACACTGAAGCTTTCTTT. The V call is TRBV7-2, the J call TRBJ1-1; D remains ambiguous. V lost 5 bases and J lost 0, with 10 bases in between. This CDR3 has 14 amino acids. Germline V gene data show CDR1 as SGHTA and CDR2 as FQGNSA.

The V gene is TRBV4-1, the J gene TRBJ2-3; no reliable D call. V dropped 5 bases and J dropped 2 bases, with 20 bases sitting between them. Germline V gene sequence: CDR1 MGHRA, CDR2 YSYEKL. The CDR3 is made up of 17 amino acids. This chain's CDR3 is CASSDFFPLRSTDTQYF. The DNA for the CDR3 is TGCGCCAGCAGCGATTTTTTTCCTCTCCGCTCCACAGATACGCAGTATTTT.

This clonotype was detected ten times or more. CDR3: CASSQSYSYNEQFF. CDR3 DNA sequence: TGCGCCAGCAGCCAATCATACTCCTACAATGAGCAGTTCTTC. The chain uses TRBV5-1 and TRBJ2-1; D unclear. The CDR3 spans 14 residues. Trimming removed 4 bases at V and 0 bases at J, with 8 bases between. Germline CDR1 reads SGHRS; CDR2 reads YFSETQ.

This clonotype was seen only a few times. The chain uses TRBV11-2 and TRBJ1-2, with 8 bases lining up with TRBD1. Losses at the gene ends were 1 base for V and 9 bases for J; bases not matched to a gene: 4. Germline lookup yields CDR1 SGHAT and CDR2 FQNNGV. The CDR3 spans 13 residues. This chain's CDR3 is CASSLGQGSRYTF. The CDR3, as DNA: TGTGCCAGCAGCTTAGGACAGGGGTCGCGCTACACCTTC.

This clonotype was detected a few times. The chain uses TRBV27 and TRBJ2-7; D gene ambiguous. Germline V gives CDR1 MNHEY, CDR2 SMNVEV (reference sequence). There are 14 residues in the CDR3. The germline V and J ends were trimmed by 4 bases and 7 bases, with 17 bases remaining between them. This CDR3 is CASSYVADAREQYF. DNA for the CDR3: TGTGCCAGCAGTTACGTCGCCGATGCTAGAGAGCAGTACTTC.

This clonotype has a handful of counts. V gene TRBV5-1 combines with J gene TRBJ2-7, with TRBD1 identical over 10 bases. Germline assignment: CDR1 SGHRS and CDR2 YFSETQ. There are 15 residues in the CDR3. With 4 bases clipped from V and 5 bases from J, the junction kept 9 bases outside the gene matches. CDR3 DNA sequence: TGCGCCAGCAGCGGTAGGGACAGGGGAGACAACGAGCAGTACTTC. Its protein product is CASSGRDRGDNEQYF. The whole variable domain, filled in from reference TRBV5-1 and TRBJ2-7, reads KAGVTQTPRYLIKTRGQQVTLSCSPISGHRSVSWYQQTPGQGLQFLFEYFSETQRNKGNFPGRFSGRQFSNSRSEMNVSTLELGDSALYLCASSGRDRGDNEQYFGPGTRLTVT.

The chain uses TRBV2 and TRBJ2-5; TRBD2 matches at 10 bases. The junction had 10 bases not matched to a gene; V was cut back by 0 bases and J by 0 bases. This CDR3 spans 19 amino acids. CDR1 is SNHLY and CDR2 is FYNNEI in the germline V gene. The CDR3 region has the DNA TGTGCCAGCAGTGAAGCGGGAGTAGCGGGGGGACGGTACCAAGAGACCCAGTACTTC. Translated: CASSEAGVAGGRYQETQYF.

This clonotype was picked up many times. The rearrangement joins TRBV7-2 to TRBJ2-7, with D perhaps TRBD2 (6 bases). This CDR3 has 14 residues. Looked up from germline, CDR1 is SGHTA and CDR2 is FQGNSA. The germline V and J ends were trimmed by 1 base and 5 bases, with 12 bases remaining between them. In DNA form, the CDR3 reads TGTGCCAGCAGCTTAGTGTCCGGGGAGGACGAGCAGTACTTC. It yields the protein CASSLVSGEDEQYF.

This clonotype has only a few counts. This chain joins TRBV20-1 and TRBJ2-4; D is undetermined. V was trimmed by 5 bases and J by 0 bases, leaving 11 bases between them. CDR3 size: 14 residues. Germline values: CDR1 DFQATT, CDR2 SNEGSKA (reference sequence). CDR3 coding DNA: TGCAGTGCTCTATGGTTCCTAGCCAAAAACATTCAGTACTTC. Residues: CSALWFLAKNIQYF.

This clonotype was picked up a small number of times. In DNA, the CDR3 is TGCAGCGTCCAAGGACTGGGCCAAGAGACCCAGTACTTC. Translation gives CSVQGLGQETQYF. This chain links TRBV29-1 with TRBJ2-5, with D maybe TRBD2 (5 bases). CDR3 length equals 13 residues. V gave up 6 bases and J gave up 1 base, with 12 bases separating them. Germline V gives CDR1 SQVTM, CDR2 ANQGSEA.

The CDR3 region has the DNA TGCAGTGCCCTTATAGCGGGACCCTACGAGCAGTACTTC. Amino acids: CSALIAGPYEQYF. J is TRBJ2-7 and V is TRBV20-1, with TRBD2 identical over 8 bases. The CDR3 contains 13 residues. The ends lost 6 bases at V and 2 bases at J; junction bases unmatched: 6. Germline CDR1 is DFQATT and CDR2 is SNEGSKA (reference sequence).

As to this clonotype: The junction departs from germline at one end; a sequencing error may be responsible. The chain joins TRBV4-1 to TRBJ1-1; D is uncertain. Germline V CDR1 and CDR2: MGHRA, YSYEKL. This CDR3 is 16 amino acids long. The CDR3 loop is CASSQDGVGVNAEAFF. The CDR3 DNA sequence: TGCGCCAGCAGCCAAGATGGAGTTGGGGTGAACGCTGAAGCTTTCTTT.

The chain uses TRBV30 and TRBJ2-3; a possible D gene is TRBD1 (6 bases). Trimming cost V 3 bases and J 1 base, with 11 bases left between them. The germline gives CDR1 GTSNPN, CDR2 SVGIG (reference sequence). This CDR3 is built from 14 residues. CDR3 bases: TGTGCCTGGAGCCAGGGGTTGGGCACAGATACGCAGTATTTT. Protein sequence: CAWSQGLGTDTQYF.

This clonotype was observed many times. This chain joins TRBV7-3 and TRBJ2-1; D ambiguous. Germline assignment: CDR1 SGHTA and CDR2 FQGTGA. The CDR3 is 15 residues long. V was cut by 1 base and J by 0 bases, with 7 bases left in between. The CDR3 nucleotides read TGTGCCAGCAGCTTAAATGGTTACTCCTACAATGAGCAGTTCTTC. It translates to CASSLNGYSYNEQFF.

In DNA form, the CDR3 reads TGTGCCAGCAGTCCCCAGGCGGGGGGGCGAGAGCAGTACTTC. Translating it yields CASSPQAGGREQYF. This sequence joins TRBV3-1 and TRBJ2-7, with 9 bases matching TRBD2. The ends lost 6 bases at V and 7 bases at J; junction bases unmatched: 10. The CDR3 is 14 amino acids. Germline V gene sequence: CDR1 LGHDT, CDR2 YNNKEL (reference sequence).

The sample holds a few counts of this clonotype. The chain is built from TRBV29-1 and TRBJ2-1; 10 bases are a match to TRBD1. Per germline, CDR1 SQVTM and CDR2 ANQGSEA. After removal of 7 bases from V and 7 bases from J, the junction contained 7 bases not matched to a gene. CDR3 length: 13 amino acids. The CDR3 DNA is TGCAGCGACGGGACAGGGGAGGAGAATGAGCAGTTCTTC. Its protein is CSDGTGEENEQFF.

This chain's CDR3 is CASSMVGGLNEQYF. The CDR3 DNA reads TGTGCCAGTAGTATGGTGGGGGGGCTGAACGAGCAGTACTTC. The chain has TRBV19 and TRBJ2-7, with D maybe TRBD2 (7 bases). V was pared by 3 bases and J by 5 bases, with 14 bases between. The CDR3 spans 14 residues. The germline CDR1 and CDR2 sequences are LNHDA and SQIVND (reference sequence).

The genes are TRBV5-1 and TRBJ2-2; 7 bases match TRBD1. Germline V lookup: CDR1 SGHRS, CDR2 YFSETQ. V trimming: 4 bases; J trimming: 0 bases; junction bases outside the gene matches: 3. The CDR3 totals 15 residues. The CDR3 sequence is CASSLTGTNTGELFF. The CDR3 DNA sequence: TGCGCCAGCAGCCTGACAGGGACGAACACCGGGGAGCTGTTTTTT.

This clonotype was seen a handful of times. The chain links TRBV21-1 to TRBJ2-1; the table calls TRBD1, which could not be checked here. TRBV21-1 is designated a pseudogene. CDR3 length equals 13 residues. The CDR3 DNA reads TGTGCCAGCAACCATGGGGTTGGACAGGGGCAGTTCTTC. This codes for CASNHGVGQGQFF.

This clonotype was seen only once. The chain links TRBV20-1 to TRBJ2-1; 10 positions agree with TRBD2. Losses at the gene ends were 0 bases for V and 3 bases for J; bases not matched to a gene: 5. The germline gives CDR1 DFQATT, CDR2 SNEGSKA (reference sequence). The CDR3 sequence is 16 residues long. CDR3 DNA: TGCAGTGCTAGAGATTTCAGCGGGAGGGACTACAATGAGCAGTTCTTC. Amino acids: CSARDFSGRDYNEQFF.

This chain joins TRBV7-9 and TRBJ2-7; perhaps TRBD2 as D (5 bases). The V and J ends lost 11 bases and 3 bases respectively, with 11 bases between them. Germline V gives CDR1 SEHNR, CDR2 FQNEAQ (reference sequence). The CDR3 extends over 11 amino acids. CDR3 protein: CAVTEGYEQYF. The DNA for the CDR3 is TGTGCCGTTACCGAGGGCTACGAGCAGTACTTC.

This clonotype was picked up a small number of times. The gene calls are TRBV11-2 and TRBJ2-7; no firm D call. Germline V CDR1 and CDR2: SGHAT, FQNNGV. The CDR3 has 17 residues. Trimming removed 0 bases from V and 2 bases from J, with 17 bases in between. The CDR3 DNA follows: TGTGCCAGCAGCTTAGACCTGGGAACAGAATCCCCCTACGAGCAGTACTTC. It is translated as CASSLDLGTESPYEQYF.

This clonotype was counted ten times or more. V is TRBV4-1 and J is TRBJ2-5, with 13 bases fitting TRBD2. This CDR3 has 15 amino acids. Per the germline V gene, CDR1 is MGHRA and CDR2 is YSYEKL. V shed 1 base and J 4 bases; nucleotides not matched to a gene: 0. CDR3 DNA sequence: TGCGCCAGCAGCCAAGGACTAGCGGGAGGAGAGACCCAGTACTTC. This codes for CASSQGLAGGETQYF.

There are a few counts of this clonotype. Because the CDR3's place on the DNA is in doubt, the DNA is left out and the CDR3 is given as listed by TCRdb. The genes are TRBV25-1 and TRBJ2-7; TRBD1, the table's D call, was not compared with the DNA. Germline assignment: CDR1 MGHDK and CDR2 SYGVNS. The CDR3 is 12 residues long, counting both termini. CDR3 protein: CASSVGAGTALF.

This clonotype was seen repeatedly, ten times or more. Here the CDR3 reads CASSSQMGSAEAFF. In nucleotides, the CDR3 is TGTGCCAGCAGTTCACAAATGGGCAGTGCTGAAGCTTTCTTT. The chain is built from TRBV6-5 and TRBJ1-1; unclear D gene. The CDR3 spans 14 residues. Germline V gene data show CDR1 as MNHEY and CDR2 as SVGAGI. Trimming took off 4 bases at V and 6 bases at J, with 15 bases between the two ends.

The CDR3 is CSARDDLSYSTDTQYF. The CDR3 DNA reads TGCAGTGCTAGAGATGACCTCTCCTATAGCACAGATACGCAGTATTTT. The chain employs TRBV20-1 and TRBJ2-3, with no clear D. Trimming took 0 bases from V and 0 from J, leaving 13 bases between them. Germline CDR1 DFQATT, CDR2 SNEGSKA (reference sequence). CDR3 size: 16 residues.

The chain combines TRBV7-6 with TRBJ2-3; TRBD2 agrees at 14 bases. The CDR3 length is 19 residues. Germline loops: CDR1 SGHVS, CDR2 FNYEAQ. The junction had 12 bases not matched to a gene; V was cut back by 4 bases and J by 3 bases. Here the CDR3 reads CASSWAGTSGSSRTDTQYF. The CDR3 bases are TGTGCCAGCAGCTGGGCCGGGACTAGCGGGAGTTCCAGGACAGATACGCAGTATTTT.

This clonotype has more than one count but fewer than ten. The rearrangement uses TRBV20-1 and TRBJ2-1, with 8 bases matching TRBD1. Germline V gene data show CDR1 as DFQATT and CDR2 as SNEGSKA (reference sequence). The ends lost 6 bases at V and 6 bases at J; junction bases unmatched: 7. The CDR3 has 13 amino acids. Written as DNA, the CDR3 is TGCAGTGCGGGGACAGGTGAGATCAATGAGCAGTTCTTC. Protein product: CSAGTGEINEQFF.

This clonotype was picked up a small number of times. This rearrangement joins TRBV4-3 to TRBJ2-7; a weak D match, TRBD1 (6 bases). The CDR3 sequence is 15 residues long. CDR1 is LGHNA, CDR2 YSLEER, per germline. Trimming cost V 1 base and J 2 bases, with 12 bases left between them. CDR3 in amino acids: CASSQAAGAAYEQYF. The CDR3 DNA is TGCGCCAGCAGCCAAGCAGCAGGGGCAGCCTACGAGCAGTACTTC.